This T cell receptor beta chain was sequenced for a study of control samples from healthy donors and cancer patients. Here immunoSEQ multiplex PCR was the method, and the copy in TCRdb shows in-frame clones only, minus some. The sample holds some 150,000 clones, approximately 94% seen once. CDR1 SGHRS and CDR2 YFSETQ come from the germline V gene. This CDR3 comprises 13 residues. V gave up 8 bases and J gave up 1 base, with 10 bases separating them. The sample was blood. The V and J genes are TRBV5-1 and TRBJ1-3; no clear D gene. This clonotype was obtained from a man aged 40-49 years in good health. The CDR3 reads CASSDSSGNTIYF. The DNA of the CDR3 is TGCGCCAGTTCTGATTCGTCTGGAAACACCATATATTTT.